This entry describes one T cell receptor (beta chain). This sample is drawn from a study of blood T cell repertoires in COVID-19. From germline, CDR1 is LGHNA and CDR2 YNFKEQ. With 0 bases clipped from V and 2 bases from J, the junction kept 8 bases outside the gene matches. The CDR3 totals 17 residues. Method: immunoSEQ multiplex PCR; TCRdb's copy keeps in-frame clones and lacks some. The sample includes around 250,000 clones, about 90% of them seen just once. This TCR derives from a human donor in a cohort exposed to, infected with or recovered from COVID-19 (not recorded which). The donor label of this sample is uncertain. The material sequenced was PBMCs or T cells enriched from blood (not recorded which). The chain links TRBV4-2 to TRBJ2-3; the match to TRBD2 covers 7 bases. This CDR3 is CASSQDIQRGNTDTQYF. Written as DNA, the CDR3 is TGTGCCAGCAGCCAAGATATCCAGCGGGGTAACACAGATACGCAGTATTTT.